The rows below give T cell receptor beta chains drawn from one sample of a study of blood T cell repertoires in COVID-19. TCRdb keeps only in-frame clones here, not all; method: immunoSEQ multiplex PCR. The sample carries approximately 190,000 clones, roughly 84% recorded once. Sequencing was carried out using PBMCs or T cells enriched from blood (not recorded which). The receptor set was obtained from a woman between 25 and 40 years old who had been exposed to COVID-19. CDR3s leave out the opening cysteine and the closing phenylalanine or tryptophan. Each record gives: J gene, V gene, CDR3 protein.

J gene: TRBJ1-4
V gene: TRBV9
CDR3 protein: ASGKTGLNEKLF

J gene: TRBJ2-7
V gene: TRBV5-1
CDR3 protein: ASSLADSLQYEQY

J gene: TRBJ1-6
V gene: TRBV6-2/TRBV6-3
CDR3 protein: ASSYGPSWEGRALH

J gene: TRBJ2-2
V gene: TRBV4-3
CDR3 protein: ASSPAGGNTGELF

J gene: TRBJ1-3
V gene: TRBV5-1
CDR3 protein: ASSFSTASSGNTIY

J gene: TRBJ1-5
V gene: TRBV10-3
CDR3 protein: AISESFRGVGQPQH

J gene: TRBJ2-3
V gene: TRBV7-9
CDR3 protein: ASSLDVTVDTQY

J gene: TRBJ1-3
V gene: TRBV11-3
CDR3 protein: ASSVKPGNTIY

J gene: TRBJ2-6
V gene: TRBV19
CDR3 protein: ASEDSPSGANVLT

J gene: TRBJ2-2
V gene: TRBV6-1
CDR3 protein: ASSDSQGRQNTGELF

J gene: TRBJ2-2
V gene: TRBV6-5
CDR3 protein: ASSSQTRSTGELF